A selection of T cell receptor beta chains follows, all from one sample in a study of response to subunit inactivated influenza vaccine. TCRdb reprocessed the RT-PCR reads with MiXCR, giving one entry per CDR3 protein. The sample lists about 500,000 distinct CDR3 sequences; roughly 7.9% were seen once. The material sequenced was PBMCs from blood, taken around 2 years after vaccination. Source of these receptors: a man between 50 and 75 years old who received an inactivated influenza vaccine. CDR3s leave out the opening cysteine and the closing phenylalanine or tryptophan. A D gene is named only where the DNA matches it firmly.

cdr3_aa j_call v_call d_call cdr3_length
ASRSTSNTEAF TRBJ1-1 TRBV6-6 NA 11
ASSFRGAGTGNSPLH TRBJ1-6 TRBV5-1 NA 15
ASSFRQGDSPNTGELF TRBJ2-2 TRBV11-1 NA 16
ASSQRGRTEAF TRBJ1-1 TRBV4-3 TRBD1 11
SVEEGGADTQY TRBJ2-3 TRBV29-1 NA 11
SVGPALNTEAF TRBJ1-1 TRBV29-1 NA 11
ASSGRTGFGYT TRBJ1-2 TRBV9 TRBD1 11
ASSHTSGTRSGNTIY TRBJ1-3 TRBV7-2 NA 15
ASRPESGEQF TRBJ2-1 TRBV12-3/TRBV12-4 NA 10
ASRPSGDLLETQY TRBJ2-5 TRBV28 NA 13
ASSLSWAYEQY TRBJ2-7 TRBV11-2 NA 11
ASSSYSTIDGGNQPQH TRBJ1-5 TRBV6-7 NA 16
ASSLVGTSQGNEQF TRBJ2-1 TRBV5-1 TRBD2 14
AWSVARIEQF TRBJ2-1 TRBV30 NA 10
ASSEVRNEQY TRBJ2-7 TRBV28 NA 10
ASSLAGARSQETQY TRBJ2-5 TRBV28 NA 14
ASRTTGRVGDTQY TRBJ2-3 TRBV11-2 TRBD1 13
ATSSWGYTEAF TRBJ1-1 TRBV24-1 NA 11
ASSIIGQNNQPQH TRBJ1-5 TRBV19 NA 13
ASSPENNQPQH TRBJ1-5 TRBV4-2 NA 11
ASSPGTVSYEQY TRBJ2-7 TRBV5-1 NA 12
ASSPTSIGYNEQF TRBJ2-1 TRBV6-1 NA 13
ASSLGRREF TRBJ2-1 TRBV7-2 NA 9
ASSVEATDTQY TRBJ2-3 TRBV9 NA 11
ASSFTTGNEQF TRBJ2-1 TRBV12-3/TRBV12-4 NA 11
ASSLMGQSNYEQY TRBJ2-7 TRBV12-3/TRBV12-4 TRBD1 13
ASSLTSGRNYNEQF TRBJ2-1 TRBV5-1 TRBD2 14
ASSLEESSYNEQF TRBJ2-1 TRBV11-2 NA 13
ATSTIPMDRGVETQY TRBJ2-5 TRBV15 TRBD1 15
ASSERLAQETQY TRBJ2-5 TRBV2 TRBD2 12